A single sample gave rise to the 21 T cell receptor beta chains below, sequenced in a study of CD8 T cells in ankylosing spondylitis (dated by TCRdb to 2017 to 2019). What the study reported, not specific to this receptor: Blood from ankylosing spondylitis patients appeared to be characterized by a TCR beta motif composed of under 10 highly homologous amino acid variants.

The library came from 5' RACE. The run used an Illumina HiSeq 2500. The raw public data were reprocessed by TCRdb itself: fastp quality trimming at Q25, MiXCR clonotype calling, in-frame beta chains only. Here each entry gathers all rows of one CDR3 protein and keeps the most common genes and DNA. For this sample there are about 220,000 distinct CDR3 sequences; approximately 16% appear just once. Of the sample, roughly 43% falls within the top ten clones. Their recognized antigens are unknown. Sequencing used blood, either unsorted or a sorted T cell fraction (not recorded which). The receptors derive from a male donor with ankylosing spondylitis.

This clonotype was found a few times. The CDR3 is CAISDLQGVTEAFF. The CDR3 nucleotides are TGTGCCATCAGTGACCTCCAGGGTGTCACTGAAGCTTTCTTT. V usage is TRBV10-3 and J usage is TRBJ1-1; weak D call: TRBD1 (5 bases). V was clipped by 3 bases and J by 4 bases, with 12 bases between them. Germline CDR1 reads ENHRY; CDR2 reads SYGVKD. The CDR3 spans 14 residues.

The sample holds many counts of this clonotype. The V call is TRBV7-9, the J call TRBJ1-2; D is unclear. The CDR3 spans 15 residues. CDR1 is SEHNR and CDR2 is FQNEAQ in the germline V gene (reference sequence). Between the trimmed V and J ends, which lost 3 bases and 3 bases, there was a span of 14 bases. Here the CDR3 reads CASSFLVEEHYGYTF. In DNA form, the CDR3 reads TGTGCCAGCAGCTTTCTCGTGGAAGAACACTATGGCTACACCTTC.

This clonotype was counted a few times. V is TRBV6-1 and J is TRBJ1-6; D not certain. Trimming left V 2 bases short and J 6 bases short, with 14 bases between. The CDR3 contains 16 residues. Per the germline V gene, CDR1 is MNHNS and CDR2 is SASEGT. DNA of the CDR3: TGTGCCAGCAGTGAATACACAGCCCTGGCTAATTCACCCCTCCACTTT. Amino acids: CASSEYTALANSPLHF.

This clonotype was seen more than once but under ten times. This sequence joins TRBV4-1 and TRBJ2-7; 10 positions agree with TRBD1. The ends lost 3 bases at V and 2 bases at J; junction bases unmatched: 7. The length of the CDR3 is 16 residues. Per germline, CDR1 MGHRA and CDR2 YSYEKL. The DNA for the CDR3 is TGCGCCAGCAGCCAGCTACCGGGACAGGGGACCTACGAGCAGTACTTC. Translating it yields CASSQLPGQGTYEQYF.

This clonotype appeared many times. The CDR3 region has the DNA TGTGCCACCTCACCCCTCCACTTT. Its protein product is CATSPLHF. The genes are TRBV21-1 and TRBJ1-6. TRBV21-1 is termed a pseudogene. The CDR3 runs to 8 residues.

Only a few counts were recorded for this clonotype. The rearrangement links TRBV19 to TRBJ1-5, with 7 bases fitting TRBD1. V was pared by 3 bases and J by 6 bases, with 8 bases of the junction left unmatched. The CDR3 loop spans 15 amino acids. Germline CDR1 is LNHDA and CDR2 is SQIVND (reference sequence). The DNA for the CDR3 is TGTGCCAGTAGTATTCGGGGGACAGAAAGTCAGCCCCAGCATTTT. Encoded protein: CASSIRGTESQPQHF.

This clonotype was recorded a few times. The chain employs TRBV9 and TRBJ1-1; maybe TRBD1 (5 bases). This CDR3 is built from 17 residues. V was trimmed by 3 bases and J by 1 base, leaving 19 bases between them. Looked up from germline, CDR1 is SGDLS and CDR2 is YYNGEE. The CDR3 loop reads CASSAGWVVGSNTEAFF. CDR3 nucleotides: TGTGCCAGCAGCGCAGGGTGGGTCGTTGGATCGAACACTGAAGCTTTCTTT.

The chain links TRBV6-5 to TRBJ1-1, with TRBD1 matching over 7 bases. V was clipped by 2 bases and J by 5 bases; unmatched bases: 5. Germline V CDR1 and CDR2: MNHEY, SVGAGI. CDR3 size: 14 residues. The DNA for the CDR3 is TGTGCCAGCAGTTACAGGGCAGGGGGTACTGAAGCTTTCTTT. As protein: CASSYRAGGTEAFF.

J is TRBJ1-6 and V is TRBV5-1, with a weak D call TRBD1 (5 bases). Germline CDR1 reads SGHRS; CDR2 reads YFSETQ. The CDR3 contains 18 residues. Trimming took off 4 bases at V and 0 bases at J, with 17 bases between the two ends. This CDR3 is CASSDGDGHSSYNSPLHF. DNA of the CDR3: TGCGCCAGCAGCGACGGGGACGGTCATTCCTCCTATAATTCACCCCTCCACTTT.

This clonotype came up a few times. The genes are TRBV7-8 and TRBJ1-2; D is undetermined. The germline V gene encodes CDR1 SGHVS and CDR2 FQNEAQ. The CDR3 sequence is 16 residues long. Trimming pared 5 bases from V and 1 base from J, leaving 17 bases between. CDR3 sequence: CASSRYTLADNYGYTF. The DNA for the CDR3 is TGTGCCAGCAGCCGATACACCCTCGCGGATAACTATGGCTACACCTTC.

V usage is TRBV10-3 and J usage is TRBJ2-1, with 8 positions matching TRBD2. This CDR3 spans 14 amino acids. V trimming: 3 bases; J trimming: 9 bases; junction bases outside the gene matches: 7. Germline V gives CDR1 ENHRY, CDR2 SYGVKD. CDR3 nucleotide sequence: TGTGCCATCAGTGATAACAGCGGGAGTCGTGAGCAGTTCTTC. Protein sequence: CAISDNSGSREQFF.

The chain recombines TRBV12-3 or TRBV12-4 with TRBJ2-1, with 13 nucleotides matching TRBD2. V shed 8 bases and J 7 bases; nucleotides not matched to a gene: 17. The CDR3 totals 18 residues. The CDR3 DNA reads TGTGCCAGCGAAAAGACTAGCGGGGGGCCGCCCTTACATAATGAGCAGTTCTTC. Translated: CASEKTSGGPPLHNEQFF.

This clonotype showed up many times. The chain combines TRBV7-9 with TRBJ2-7; D is perhaps TRBD2 (5 bases). V lost 6 bases and J 5 bases, leaving 14 bases between the germline ends. The CDR3 has 13 residues. Germline CDR1 is SEHNR and CDR2 is FQNEAQ (reference sequence). CDR3 protein: CASREASWHEQYF. The CDR3 bases are TGTGCCAGCAGAGAGGCTAGCTGGCACGAGCAGTACTTC.

This clonotype has just a few counts. This chain joins TRBV29-1 and TRBJ2-1; unclear D gene. The CDR3 contains 12 residues. Germline V gene data show CDR1 as SQVTM and CDR2 as ANQGSEA. Trimming took off 5 bases at V and 8 bases at J, with 13 bases between the two ends. CDR3 residues: CSVPPRLDEQFF. The CDR3 DNA follows: TGCAGCGTTCCCCCTCGCCTCGATGAGCAGTTCTTC.

The table lists this clonotype with a few counts. The chain couples TRBV15 to TRBJ2-7; TRBD1 matches at 7 bases. Per the germline V gene, CDR1 is LNHNV and CDR2 is YYDKDF (reference sequence). The CDR3 totals 13 residues. With V trimmed by 4 bases and J by 3 bases, 3 bases remained unmatched. The CDR3 is CATSTGQVYEQYF. The CDR3 bases are TGTGCCACCAGCACAGGACAGGTCTACGAGCAGTACTTC.

This clonotype was detected ten times or more. The chain recombines TRBV4-3 with TRBJ2-1, with a tentative D call TRBD2 (6 bases). The CDR3 runs 16 residues. Germline values: CDR1 LGHNA, CDR2 YSLEER. V was pared by 0 bases and J by 4 bases, with 13 bases between. The CDR3 DNA reads TGCGCCAGCAGCCAAGATTGGAGCGGGCTATACAATGAGCAGTTCTTC. Amino acid sequence: CASSQDWSGLYNEQFF.

The V call is TRBV9, the J call TRBJ2-1; a weak D match, TRBD1 (5 bases). This CDR3 comprises 15 residues. V was shortened by 4 bases and J by 1 base, with 12 bases between the two germline ends. The germline V gene has CDR1 SGDLS and CDR2 YYNGEE. The CDR3 nucleotides read TGTGCCAGCAGCTCATCAGGGTATTCCTACAATGAGCAGTTCTTC. This codes for CASSSSGYSYNEQFF.

This chain links TRBV18 with TRBJ2-1, with D unclear. Per germline, CDR1 KGHSH and CDR2 LQKENI. V lost 7 bases and J 0 bases, leaving 7 bases between the germline ends. This CDR3 has 13 amino acids. The DNA of the CDR3 is TGTGCCAGCTTAGCCCCCTCCTACAATGAGCAGTTCTTC. Encoded protein: CASLAPSYNEQFF.

The rearrangement joins TRBV6-1 to TRBJ1-1, with D possibly matching TRBD1 (5 bases). V was shortened by 5 bases and J by 4 bases, with 20 bases between the two germline ends. The CDR3 loop spans 16 amino acids. Germline CDR1 reads MNHNS; CDR2 reads SASEGT. CDR3 region: CASSPGPRGGGTEAFF. Here the CDR3 DNA reads TGTGCCAGCAGTCCGGGGCCCCGCGGCGGGGGCACTGAAGCTTTCTTT.

This clonotype was seen more than once but under ten times. The rearrangement links TRBV4-1 to TRBJ2-7, with a tentative D call TRBD1 (5 bases). Germline V gene data show CDR1 as MGHRA and CDR2 as YSYEKL. The length of the CDR3 is 14 residues. Trimming shortened V by 2 bases and J by 4 bases, and 12 bases separated the two germline ends. The CDR3 DNA is TGCGCCAGCAGCCAATTAGGGGTCAATTACGAGCAGTACTTC. Residues: CASSQLGVNYEQYF.

The rearrangement joins TRBV2 to TRBJ2-7; D is ambiguous. The CDR3 consists of 14 residues. Trimming took off 4 bases at V and 2 bases at J, with 12 bases between the two ends. CDR1 SNHLY and CDR2 FYNNEI come from the germline V gene. The CDR3 here is CASSVLGPPYEQYF. The CDR3, as DNA: TGTGCCAGCAGTGTACTTGGGCCCCCCTACGAGCAGTACTTC.